One sample yielded the 27 T cell receptor beta chains listed below, sequenced in a study of T cells in Graves' hyperthyroidism and ophthalmopathy. RNA transcripts yielded amplified TCR beta CDR3 regions. The primer set for the first-round RT-PCR of the TCR CDR3 was HTBI. One entry per CDR3 protein results from TCRdb running MiXCR on the multiplex PCR reads. The repertoire holds about 360,000 distinct CDR3 sequences, roughly 13% seen once, with about 9.1% in the top ten. Sequenced material: blood. These receptors were collected from a woman aged 18-30 years with Graves' hyperthyroidism.

The chain uses TRBV7-9 and TRBJ1-5; TRBD1 agrees at 10 bases. The CDR3 contains 15 residues. After removal of 4 bases from V and 8 bases from J, the junction contained 8 bases not matched to a gene. Germline V gives CDR1 SEHNR, CDR2 FQNEAQ (reference sequence). This chain's CDR3 is CASSSPGQGPEPQHF. As DNA, the CDR3 is TGTGCCAGCAGCTCTCCGGGACAGGGGCCGGAGCCCCAGCATTTT.

The table lists this clonotype with many counts. V gene TRBV5-1 combines with J gene TRBJ2-1; TRBD2 matches at 7 bases. From germline, CDR1 is SGHRS and CDR2 YFSETQ. The CDR3 is 15 amino acids. The trim removed 3 bases at V and 1 base at J, leaving 4 bases unmatched. The CDR3 loop reads CASSYSSGSYNEQFF. The CDR3 DNA is TGCGCCAGCAGCTACTCTAGCGGTTCCTACAATGAGCAGTTCTTC.

The J gene is TRBJ2-6, the V gene TRBV7-9; 7 bases are a match to TRBD1. Germline lookup yields CDR1 SEHNR and CDR2 FQNEAQ (reference sequence). The CDR3 spans 18 residues. With 2 bases clipped from V and 0 bases from J, the junction kept 7 bases outside the gene matches. As DNA, the CDR3 is TGTGCCAGCAGCTTATGGGGACAGAGCTTCTCTGGGGCCAACGTCCTGACTTTC. Protein product: CASSLWGQSFSGANVLTF.

This clonotype was seen repeatedly, ten times or more. The CDR3 spells CASSPDKGLPQHF. CDR3 sequence (DNA): TGTGCCAGCAGTCCCGACAAGGGGCTGCCCCAGCATTTT. V and J are TRBV7-2 and TRBJ1-5, with TRBD1 as a possible D gene (5 bases). The V end lost 6 bases, the J end lost 9 bases, and 15 bases lay between the germline ends. The CDR3 is 13 residues long. Germline CDR1 and CDR2: SGHTA and FQGNSA.

This clonotype has a count of ten or more. J is TRBJ1-1 and V is TRBV6-2 or TRBV6-3; D is perhaps TRBD1 (6 bases). CDR1 is MNHEY, CDR2 SVGEGT, per germline. CDR3 size: 17 residues. Trimming cost V 4 bases and J 0 bases, with 18 bases left between them. The CDR3, as DNA: TGTGCCAGCAGTTCCCAGGGGTTCCAAAGGATGAACACTGAAGCTTTCTTT. It encodes CASSSQGFQRMNTEAFF.

This clonotype was observed at least ten times. J is TRBJ1-1 and V is TRBV5-1; no definite D call. The V gene's germline CDR1 is SGHRS and CDR2 YFSETQ. CDR3 length: 14 amino acids. V lost 1 base and J lost 4, with 11 bases in between. The CDR3 region is CASSLIEGSTEAFF. The CDR3, as DNA: TGCGCCAGCAGCTTGATAGAGGGTAGCACTGAAGCTTTCTTT.

V usage is TRBV3-1 and J usage is TRBJ1-3, with a possible D match to TRBD1 (5 bases). Germline assignment: CDR1 LGHDT and CDR2 YNNKEL (reference sequence). The V and J ends lost 0 bases and 0 bases respectively, with 18 bases between them. CDR3 length: 19 amino acids. CDR3 region: CASSQERQLGASSGNTIYF. CDR3 nucleotide sequence: TGTGCCAGCAGCCAAGAAAGGCAGTTAGGGGCGAGCTCTGGAAACACCATATATTTT.

On this clonotype: At one boundary the junction diverges from the germline segment, which might be a read error. The V gene is TRBV5-1, the J gene TRBJ2-5, with 8 bases lining up with TRBD1. Germline V CDR1 and CDR2: SGHRS, YFSETQ. The CDR3 spans 11 residues. The CDR3 DNA reads TGTGCCAGCAGCACGGACAGGGATGAGTACTTC. It is translated as CASSTDRDEYF.

This clonotype was detected ten times or more. This chain connects TRBV2 to TRBJ2-2; weak D call: TRBD2 (6 bases). The germline gives CDR1 SNHLY, CDR2 FYNNEI. The germline V and J ends were trimmed by 3 bases and 2 bases, with 10 bases remaining between them. The CDR3 has 15 residues. CDR3 in amino acids: CASSDPGLNTGELFF. The CDR3 nucleotides are TGTGCCAGCAGTGATCCGGGACTTAACACCGGGGAGCTGTTTTTT. Supplemented by reference TRBV2 and TRBJ2-2, the full variable domain reads EPEVTQTPSHQVTQMGQEVILRCVPISNHLYFYWYRQILGQKVEFLVSFYNNEISEKSEIFDDQFSVERPDGSNFTLKIRSTKLEDSAMYFCASSDPGLNTGELFFGEGSRLTVL.

This clonotype was picked up many times. The rearrangement uses TRBV6-8 and TRBJ2-1, with 16 bases identical to TRBD2. The CDR3 is made up of 20 amino acids. The trim removed 5 bases at V and 4 bases at J, leaving 14 bases unmatched. Germline lookup yields CDR1 MNHGY and CDR2 SAAAGT. CDR3 DNA: TGTGCCAGCAGTACGAGGGTCTACGGGACTAGCGGGAGGGGTTACAATGAGCAGTTCTTC. Amino acids: CASSTRVYGTSGRGYNEQFF.

Concerning this clonotype: With a much larger clone just one base away, this may be a read error. This rearrangement joins TRBV24-1 to TRBJ2-6, with 7 nucleotides matching TRBD2. This CDR3 is 16 amino acids long. Germline loops: CDR1 KGHDR, CDR2 SFDVKD. The DNA for the CDR3 is TGTGCCACCGGTGACGGGAGGACGGCTGGGGCCAACGTCCTGACTTTC. Translated: CATGDGRTAGANVLTF.

The table lists this clonotype with many counts. The chain employs TRBV2 and TRBJ2-3; D not resolved. The CDR3 is 11 amino acids. V was pared by 7 bases and J by 6 bases, with 8 bases between. CDR1 is SNHLY, CDR2 FYNNEI, per germline. The CDR3 DNA follows: TGTGCCAGCATGGCCGTGGATACGCAGTATTTT. Its protein product is CASMAVDTQYF. Full variable domain (rest looked up from reference TRBV2 and TRBJ2-3): EPEVTQTPSHQVTQMGQEVILRCVPISNHLYFYWYRQILGQKVEFLVSFYNNEISEKSEIFDDQFSVERPDGSNFTLKIRSTKLEDSAMYFCASMAVDTQYFGPGTRLTVL.

This clonotype appeared many times. V gene TRBV7-9 combines with J gene TRBJ2-3, with D perhaps matching TRBD1 or TRBD2 (5 bases each). This CDR3 is 16 amino acids long. Trimming shortened V by 3 bases and J by 2 bases, and 15 bases separated the two germline ends. The germline V gene encodes CDR1 SEHNR and CDR2 FQNEAQ (reference sequence). The CDR3 region is CASSFPGQANTDTQYF. In DNA, the CDR3 is TGTGCCAGCAGCTTCCCGGGGCAGGCGAACACAGATACGCAGTATTTT.

This clonotype came up many times. The chain recombines TRBV28 with TRBJ2-7, with a possible D match to TRBD2 (7 bases). V lost 4 bases and J 7 bases, leaving 23 bases between the germline ends. This CDR3 contains 16 residues. Germline assignment: CDR1 MDHEN and CDR2 SYDVKM. This chain's CDR3 is CASSYSPGGALKEQYF. CDR3 bases: TGTGCCAGCAGTTATTCCCCTGGGGGGGCCCTCAAGGAGCAGTACTTC.

The J gene is TRBJ2-7, the V gene TRBV28, with a weak D call TRBD2 (7 bases). The CDR3 runs to 15 residues. V dropped 6 bases and J dropped 0 bases, with 15 bases sitting between them. In germline, CDR1 is MDHEN, CDR2 SYDVKM. The CDR3 protein is CASSPRGGGSYEQYF. The DNA of the CDR3 is TGTGCCAGCAGCCCCCGCGGGGGCGGCTCCTACGAGCAGTACTTC.

This clonotype came up many times. This sequence joins TRBV20-1 and TRBJ2-7; a possible D gene is TRBD1 (6 bases). There are 12 residues in the CDR3. V was clipped by 6 bases and J by 6 bases, with 15 bases between them. CDR1 and CDR2 from the germline V gene are DFQATT and SNEGSKA (reference sequence). DNA of the CDR3: TGCAGTGCCCTTACCGGGACAACCGAGCAGTACTTC. Translation gives CSALTGTTEQYF.

This clonotype was observed at least ten times. This chain connects TRBV11-2 to TRBJ2-4; D possibly uses TRBD1 or TRBD2 (5 bases each). Trimming left V 4 bases short and J 9 bases short, with 13 bases between. The CDR3 is 13 residues long. The V gene's germline CDR1 is SGHAT and CDR2 FQNNGV. The CDR3: CASSSGDLGIQYF. As DNA, the CDR3 is TGTGCCAGCAGCTCCGGGGACCTAGGCATTCAGTACTTC.

The table lists this clonotype with many counts. This sequence joins TRBV2 and TRBJ2-1; D is perhaps TRBD2 (7 bases). From germline, CDR1 is SNHLY and CDR2 FYNNEI. With 2 bases removed from V and 2 bases from J, the gap between germline ends came to 16 bases. The CDR3 contains 17 residues. CDR3 in amino acids: CASSERGAQAAYNEQFF. CDR3 DNA: TGTGCCAGCAGTGAACGGGGGGCACAAGCAGCCTACAATGAGCAGTTCTTC. The full variable domain, its missing parts supplied by reference TRBV2 and TRBJ2-1, is EPEVTQTPSHQVTQMGQEVILRCVPISNHLYFYWYRQILGQKVEFLVSFYNNEISEKSEIFDDQFSVERPDGSNFTLKIRSTKLEDSAMYFCASSERGAQAAYNEQFFGPGTRLTVL.

This clonotype was seen only a few times. This chain connects TRBV12-3 or TRBV12-4 to TRBJ1-2; D ambiguous. This CDR3 contains 13 residues. V was cut by 6 bases and J by 10 bases, with 18 bases left in between. CDR3 in DNA: TGTGCCAGCAGCCCCATCGGCAACCTTTTCTACACCTTC. This translates into CASSPIGNLFYTF.

This clonotype was detected ten times or more. The gene calls are TRBV29-1 and TRBJ1-5, with no clear D. Germline values: CDR1 SQVTM, CDR2 ANQGSEA. The V end was cut by 4 bases, the J end by 3 bases, with 13 bases between. The CDR3 totals 14 residues. The CDR3 loop is CSVAENSANQPQHF. In nucleotides, the CDR3 is TGCAGCGTTGCAGAGAATAGTGCCAATCAGCCCCAGCATTTT.

This clonotype was seen repeatedly, ten times or more. V is TRBV7-9 and J is TRBJ2-1; D is ambiguous. The CDR3 totals 13 residues. V lost 4 bases and J 7 bases, leaving 11 bases between the germline ends. Germline-derived CDR1 and CDR2 are SEHNR and FQNEAQ (reference sequence). The CDR3 loop is CASSSPGRNEQFF. In DNA, the CDR3 is TGTGCCAGCAGCTCACCCGGGCGGAATGAGCAGTTCTTC.

This clonotype was counted ten times or more. The CDR3 DNA reads as TGTGCCAGCAGCTTAGAATACCGATCCTACGAGCAGTACTTC. Its protein product is CASSLEYRSYEQYF. V gene TRBV11-2 combines with J gene TRBJ2-7; the D is unclear. This CDR3 has 14 residues. Trimming cost V 0 bases and J 1 base, with 7 bases left between them. CDR1 and CDR2 (germline): SGHAT, FQNNGV. Full variable domain (outside the CDR3, taken from reference TRBV11-2 and TRBJ2-7): EAGVAQSPRYKIIEKRQSVAFWCNPISGHATLYWYQQILGQGPKLLIQFQNNGVVDDSQLPKDRFSAERLKGVDSTLKIQPAKLEDSAVYLCASSLEYRSYEQYFGPGTRLTVT.

This clonotype was counted at least ten times. The chain recombines TRBV4-2 with TRBJ1-1; no clear D. V lost 0 bases and J 6 bases, leaving 5 bases between the germline ends. The CDR3 has 12 amino acids. CDR1 and CDR2 from the germline V gene are LGHNA and YNFKEQ. In nucleotides, the CDR3 is TGTGCCAGCAGCCAAGATCTTGCTGAAGCTTTCTTT. This gives the protein CASSQDLAEAFF.

A few counts support this clonotype. The chain is built from TRBV9 and TRBJ2-1, with TRBD2 matching 11 bases. The V gene end was trimmed by 4 bases and the J gene end by 4 bases; junction bases not matched to a gene: 13. The CDR3 is made up of 18 amino acids. The germline V gene has CDR1 SGDLS and CDR2 YYNGEE. Here the CDR3 reads CASSISSTLAGVYNEQFF. CDR3 nucleotide sequence: TGTGCCAGCAGCATCTCCTCGACACTAGCGGGAGTGTACAATGAGCAGTTCTTC.

This clonotype has a count of ten or more. The chain joins TRBV30 to TRBJ1-1; no definite D call. The CDR3 runs to 13 residues. V lost 2 bases to trimming and J lost 1 base, with 8 bases between them. Germline CDR1 and CDR2: GTSNPN and SVGIG (reference sequence). The chain's CDR3 is CAWSYNSNTEAFF. Written as DNA, the CDR3 is TGTGCCTGGAGTTACAACTCGAACACTGAAGCTTTCTTT.

This clonotype was observed a few times. J is TRBJ1-1 and V is TRBV5-1; D is undetermined. The germline V gene has CDR1 SGHRS and CDR2 YFSETQ. CDR3 length equals 15 residues. Between the trimmed V and J ends, which lost 7 bases and 6 bases, there was a span of 22 bases. The CDR3 is CASRSSLGSQSEAFF. The CDR3 DNA follows: TGCGCCAGCCGATCTTCGTTGGGATCCCAATCTGAAGCTTTCTTT.

This chain uses TRBV30 with TRBJ2-3; no definite D call. V lost 1 base to trimming and J lost 0 bases, with 8 bases between them. The germline V gene has CDR1 GTSNPN and CDR2 SVGIG (reference sequence). The CDR3 sequence is 14 residues long. In DNA, the CDR3 is TGTGCCTGGAGTGACGGTACTAGCACAGATACGCAGTATTTT. Translating gives CAWSDGTSTDTQYF.